What follows are 3 T cell receptor beta chains derived from one specimen sequenced in a study of shared clonotypes between healthy human individuals. The table came from immunoSEQ multiplex PCR; TCRdb's copy has only in-frame clones and leaves some out. Among about 1,900,000 clones, about 95% were seen once, and the ten largest hold approximately 1.2%. Naive CD8 isolation took CD45RO-negative cells positively selected for CCR7 and excluded terminally differentiated effector memory CD45RA+ cells. Sample: naive CD8+ T cells sorted from blood. The origin of the receptors is a man younger than 35 in good health.

This chain uses TRBV7-2 with TRBJ1-1, with D possibly being TRBD1 (5 bases). V was cut by 5 bases and J by 5 bases, with 12 bases left in between. The CDR3 spans 13 residues. Germline V CDR1 and CDR2: SGHTA, FQGNSA. The CDR3 loop is CASSPLGRTEAFF. CDR3 nucleotides: TGTGCCAGCAGCCCCCTGGGGCGGACTGAAGCTTTCTTT. Supplemented by reference TRBV7-2 and TRBJ1-1, the full variable domain reads GAGVSQSPSNKVTEKGKDVELRCDPISGHTALYWYRQSLGQGLEFLIYFQGNSAPDKSGLPSDRFSAERTGGSVSTLTIQRTQQEDSAVYLCASSPLGRTEAFFGQGTRLTVV.

The rearrangement joins TRBV4-2 to TRBJ2-5, with a possible D match to TRBD1 (6 bases). The ends were cut back, 2 bases at V and 0 bases at J, with 16 bases in the middle. Per germline, CDR1 LGHNA and CDR2 YNFKEQ. The CDR3 is 17 amino acids. The CDR3 DNA reads TGTGCCAGCAGCCAAAGCCCTCGTGGGGGCTACCAAGAGACCCAGTACTTC. Its translation is CASSQSPRGGYQETQYF.

This chain joins TRBV2 and TRBJ1-5; 8 positions match TRBD1. Germline lookup yields CDR1 SNHLY and CDR2 FYNNEI. CDR3 length: 18 amino acids. With 5 bases clipped from V and 2 bases from J, the junction kept 14 bases outside the gene matches. CDR3 sequence: CASSQDSRTGLGNQPQHF. The CDR3 DNA reads as TGTGCCAGCAGTCAAGATTCTAGGACAGGGCTTGGCAATCAGCCCCAGCATTTT.